This is a list of T cell receptor beta chains from one sample in a study of blood T cell repertoires in COVID-19. Only in-frame clones appear in the TCRdb table, and some are missing; sequencing was by immunoSEQ multiplex PCR. This table holds approximately 200,000 clones, approximately 80% found once. Sequencing input: PBMCs or T cells enriched from blood (not recorded which). The receptor source for this set is a woman between 35 and 50 years old with acute COVID-19. The CDR3 runs from the conserved cysteine through the conserved F or W. D genes are given only for firm matches. Size values are once, few and many counts, or a class for expanded clones, and some rows have none.

length	V	D	J	size	DNA	CDR3
14	TRBV19	NA	TRBJ1-5	NA	TGTGCCAGTAGTAGAAGTCAGAACCATCAGCCCCAGCATTTT	CASSRSQNHQPQHF
14	TRBV28	NA	TRBJ1-2	NA	TGTGCCAGCAGTTTATCCTGGACAGCCTATGGCTACACCTTC	CASSLSWTAYGYTF
15	TRBV6-5	TRBD1	TRBJ1-4	NA	TGTGCCAGCAGACCTAACCGGGACAGGGGGCCTAAACTGTTTTTT	CASRPNRDRGPKLFF
15	TRBV9	NA	TRBJ1-1	NA	TGTGCCAGCAGCGTAGAGCTGGGGGCCAGCACTGAAGCTTTCTTT	CASSVELGASTEAFF
15	TRBV28	TRBD1	TRBJ2-7	NA	TGTGCCAGCAGCCTGAGGACAGGGCCGGTCTACGAGCAGTACTTC	CASSLRTGPVYEQYF
17	TRBV7-6	NA	TRBJ2-7	NA	TGTGCCAGCAGCTTAGATTGTGGAGATTACCTTACCTACGAGCAGTACTTC	CASSLDCGDYLTYEQYF
16	TRBV10-3	NA	TRBJ1-5	NA	TGTGCCATCAGTGCCGCCGGGCGGGGGAGCAATCAGCCCCAGCATTTT	CAISAAGRGSNQPQHF
11	TRBV10-3	NA	TRBJ1-2	NA	TGTGCCATCGGGGAAGGGAGAGGCTACACCTTC	CAIGEGRGYTF
15	TRBV27	TRBD2	TRBJ2-7	NA	TGTGCCAGCAGTTTATCGTGGGAGGGGTCCGGCGAGCAGTACTTC	CASSLSWEGSGEQYF
17	TRBV28	NA	TRBJ2-7	NA	TGTGCCAGCAGTTTGACCCCAGGGGGGCTTCTCTCCTACGAGCAGTACTTC	CASSLTPGGLLSYEQYF
13	TRBV19	TRBD2	TRBJ2-5	NA	TGTGCCAGCTCTAGCGGGAGGGGCGAGACCCAGTACTTC	CASSSGRGETQYF
15	TRBV9	TRBD1	TRBJ2-1	NA	TGTGCCAGCAGCGAATTGACAGGGTCCTACAATGAGCAGTTCTTC	CASSELTGSYNEQFF
14	TRBV30	TRBD2	TRBJ2-1	few	TGTGCCTGGAATGGCGGGAGCTCCTACAATGAGCAGTTCTTC	CAWNGGSSYNEQFF
15	TRBV9	NA	TRBJ2-1	NA	TGTGCCAGCAGCGCCCAAGGGGGGGATTACAATGAGCAGTTCTTC	CASSAQGGDYNEQFF
16	TRBV10-2	TRBD2	TRBJ2-5	NA	TGCGCCAGCATCGGACTAGCGGGGGGGCCGCGGGAGACCCAGTACTTC	CASIGLAGGPRETQYF
16	TRBV10-3	TRBD1	TRBJ2-3	NA	TGTGCCATCAGCCCTGTTCCGGGACAGGGCACAGATACGCAGTATTTT	CAISPVPGQGTDTQYF
17	TRBV10-3	TRBD2	TRBJ2-1	NA	TGTGCCATCAGTGAGACTAGCGGGGGGCACTCCTACAATGAGCAGTTCTTC	CAISETSGGHSYNEQFF
14	TRBV7-3	NA	TRBJ1-5	NA	TGTGCCAGCAGCTCCGGACACCCGAATCAGCCCCAGCATTTT	CASSSGHPNQPQHF
14	TRBV9	NA	TRBJ1-1	NA	TGTGCCAGCAGCGTAGCGGGGGGCGGCACTGAAGCTTTCTTT	CASSVAGGGTEAFF
14	TRBV3-1/TRBV3-2	NA	TRBJ2-5	NA	TGTGCCAGCAGCCAATTTACACCACTAGCGACCCAGTACTTC	CASSQFTPLATQYF
15	TRBV7-9	TRBD1	TRBJ1-1	NA	TGTGCCAGCAGTCAGGCCCGGACAGGGCTCACTGAAGCTTTCTTT	CASSQARTGLTEAFF
13	TRBV4-3	NA	TRBJ1-4	NA	TGCGCCAGCAGCCAAGTGGGGAGGGAAAAACTGTTTTTT	CASSQVGREKLFF
12	TRBV7-6	NA	TRBJ1-6	NA	TGTGCCAGCAGCTTTACAGATTCACCCCTCCACTTT	CASSFTDSPLHF
15	TRBV30	TRBD1	TRBJ1-5	NA	TGTGCCTGGAGTGATCTTCAGGGGGGCAATCAGCCCCAGCATTTT	CAWSDLQGGNQPQHF
13	TRBV7-9	TRBD2	TRBJ2-7	NA	TGTGCCAGCAGCCGTGGGGGGGCCTACGAGCAGTACTTC	CASSRGGAYEQYF
13	TRBV3-1/TRBV3-2	NA	TRBJ1-2	NA	TGTGCCAGCAGCCAAGATTTTACATTTGGCTACACCTTC	CASSQDFTFGYTF
13	TRBV28	TRBD1	TRBJ1-4	few	TGTGCCAGCAGTGGGACAGGGTACGAAAAACTGTTTTTT	CASSGTGYEKLFF
15	TRBV7-9	NA	TRBJ1-6	NA	TGTGCCAGCAGCTTAGGGGTCTCAGGGTCGATCCCCCTCCACTTT	CASSLGVSGSIPLHF
13	TRBV5-4	NA	TRBJ1-1	NA	TGTGCCAGCAGCTTGGGGAGGAACACTGAAGCTTTCTTT	CASSLGRNTEAFF
15	TRBV7-9	TRBD1	TRBJ2-3	few	TGTGCCAGCAGCTTGACAGGGGTTGGGACAGATACGCAGTATTTT	CASSLTGVGTDTQYF
14	TRBV5-4	TRBD1	TRBJ2-5	few	TGTGCCAGCAGCTCGACAGGGTCTCGTGAGACCCAGTACTTC	CASSSTGSRETQYF
15	TRBV7-2	NA	TRBJ1-3	NA	TGTGCCAGCAGCTTAGTAACAGGGACTGGAAACACCATATATTTT	CASSLVTGTGNTIYF
14	TRBV11-1	TRBD1	TRBJ1-1	NA	TGTGCCAGCAGCTTAGGAGACAGGGCCACTGAAGCTTTCTTT	CASSLGDRATEAFF
15	TRBV5-1	NA	TRBJ2-1	NA	TGCGCCAGCAGCTTCGATAGCGCGGCCTACAATGAGCAGTTCTTC	CASSFDSAAYNEQFF
13	TRBV18	NA	TRBJ1-1	NA	TGTGCCAGCTCGGGGCAGGGGAACACTGAAGCTTTCTTT	CASSGQGNTEAFF
12	TRBV27	TRBD2	TRBJ2-1	NA	TGTGCCAGCAGCCGCCCCGGGAGGCGGCAGTTCTTC	CASSRPGRRQFF
15	TRBV6-5	TRBD1	TRBJ1-1	NA	TGTGCCAGCAGTATGGGGACAGGGAGGTTCACTGAAGCTTTCTTT	CASSMGTGRFTEAFF
14	TRBV9	TRBD2	TRBJ2-2	once	TGTGCCAGCGGCGGACTAGCGGGGGCCGGGGAGCTGTTTTTT	CASGGLAGAGELFF
15	TRBV28	TRBD2	TRBJ2-1	NA	TGTGCCAGCAGTTTACCTAGCGGGATGAATAATGAGCAGTTCTTC	CASSLPSGMNNEQFF
16	TRBV13	TRBD1	TRBJ2-3	NA	TGTGCCAGCAGCTTACAGGGACAGGACCTCACAGATACGCAGTATTTT	CASSLQGQDLTDTQYF
14	TRBV7-2	NA	TRBJ1-4	NA	TGTGCCAGCAGCGCGGGGAGGACTAATGAAAAACTGTTTTTT	CASSAGRTNEKLFF
17	TRBV19	TRBD1	TRBJ1-6	NA	TGTGCCAGTAGTATGCAACCACAGGGGTCTAGCAATTCACCCCTCCACTTT	CASSMQPQGSSNSPLHF
17	TRBV18	NA	TRBJ1-3	once	TGTGCCAGCTTCGGCCTAAGAGGCCCACTGGCAGGAAACACCATATATTTT	CASFGLRGPLAGNTIYF
12	TRBV19	NA	TRBJ1-1	NA	TGTGCCAGTAGTCGTACGTCTCGGGAAGCTTTCTTT	CASSRTSREAFF
14	TRBV7-6	NA	TRBJ2-2	NA	TGTGCCAGCAGCCCCGAGCTTCTGACCGGGGAGCTGTTTTTT	CASSPELLTGELFF
13	TRBV29-1	NA	TRBJ1-2	NA	TGCAGCGACAGGGACACGGGGCCTCATGGCTACACCTTC	CSDRDTGPHGYTF
13	TRBV12-3/TRBV12-4	NA	TRBJ2-2	NA	TGTGCCAGCACCGCGCAGAACACCGGGGAGCTGTTTTTT	CASTAQNTGELFF
12	TRBV9	NA	TRBJ1-2	once	TGTGCCAGCAGCGAGGTGGCAAACAGCAACACCTTC	CASSEVANSNTF
17	TRBV5-6	NA	TRBJ1-3	NA	TGTGCCAGCAGCTTGATTGGGTCCTGGAGCTCTGGAAACACCATATATTTT	CASSLIGSWSSGNTIYF
17	TRBV4-1	NA	TRBJ1-4	NA	TGCGCCAGCAGCCAGCGGGAATTTAGACAGCCTGGGGAAAAACTGTTTTTT	CASSQREFRQPGEKLFF
18	TRBV2	TRBD2	TRBJ2-1	few	TGTGCCAGCAGCACACCTAGCGGGGCCCTTTCCTCCTACAATGAGCAGTTCTTC	CASSTPSGALSSYNEQFF
14	TRBV3-1/TRBV3-2	NA	TRBJ1-5	NA	TGTGCCAGCAGCCAAAGCGTAGAGGTTCAGCCCCAGCATTTT	CASSQSVEVQPQHF
15	TRBV18	NA	TRBJ1-1	NA	TGTGCCAGCTCACCACCGACGACAACGAACACTGAAGCTTTCTTT	CASSPPTTTNTEAFF
19	TRBV18	NA	TRBJ1-5	many	TGTGCCAGCTCACCCTGGACGGTCCCCACTTCGGAGGGCAATCAGCCCCAGCATTTT	CASSPWTVPTSEGNQPQHF
16	TRBV6-9	TRBD1	TRBJ1-6	NA	TGTGCCAGCAGTTATACAGGGGAAGCCTATAATTCACCCCTCCACTTT	CASSYTGEAYNSPLHF
14	TRBV6-5	NA	TRBJ2-5	NA	TGTGCCAGCTCAAGCCTCAGGGGAAAAGAGACCCAGTACTTC	CASSSLRGKETQYF
15	TRBV10-3	TRBD1	TRBJ2-3	NA	TGTGCCATCAGCGTGACAGGGGGCGAGGTAAAGGCGCAGTATTTT	CAISVTGGEVKAQYF
18	TRBV21-1	NA	TRBJ2-5	NA	TGTGCCAGCAGCACGCGGACTAGCGGGGGGCCCGGGGGGGAGACCCAGTACTTC	CASSTRTSGGPGGETQYF